These 3 T cell receptor beta chains share one sample of origin, sequenced in a study of T cells after yellow fever vaccination. TCRdb re-called the 5' RACE reads with MiXCR, one entry per CDR3 protein. The sample yields under 600,000 distinct CDR3 sequences, 13% seen once. The source material was PBMCs, sampled on the day of the yellow fever booster vaccination. These receptors came from a man in his thirties or forties who received the YFV17D yellow fever vaccine.

This clonotype has only a few counts. This sequence joins TRBV7-6 and TRBJ1-6, with unresolved D. The V end lost 1 base, the J end lost 5 bases, and 9 bases lay between the germline ends. The CDR3 runs 15 residues. Germline assignment: CDR1 SGHVS and CDR2 FNYEAQ. The CDR3 bases are TGTGCCAGCAGCTTAGAAGGCAGAAATAATTCACCCCTCCACTTT. It codes for CASSLEGRNNSPLHF.

CDR3 sequence: CASSPPGRGYEQFF. CDR3 bases: TGTGCCAGCAGCCCCCCTGGGCGGGGCTATGAGCAGTTCTTC. The J gene is TRBJ2-1, the V gene TRBV3-1; D perhaps matches TRBD2 (6 bases). The CDR3 is made up of 14 amino acids. V was cut by 4 bases and J by 8 bases, with 15 bases left in between. CDR1 and CDR2 from the germline V gene are LGHDT and YNNKEL (reference sequence).

This clonotype was counted at least ten times. The chain recombines TRBV6-2 or TRBV6-3 with TRBJ2-1; possibly TRBD1 or TRBD2 for D (5 bases each). This CDR3 has 13 amino acids. Between the trimmed V and J ends, which lost 2 bases and 8 bases, there was a span of 10 bases. Germline CDR1 MNHEY, CDR2 SVGEGT. The chain's CDR3 is CASSYGGFDEQFF. In DNA, the CDR3 is TGTGCCAGCAGTTACGGGGGATTCGATGAGCAGTTCTTC.